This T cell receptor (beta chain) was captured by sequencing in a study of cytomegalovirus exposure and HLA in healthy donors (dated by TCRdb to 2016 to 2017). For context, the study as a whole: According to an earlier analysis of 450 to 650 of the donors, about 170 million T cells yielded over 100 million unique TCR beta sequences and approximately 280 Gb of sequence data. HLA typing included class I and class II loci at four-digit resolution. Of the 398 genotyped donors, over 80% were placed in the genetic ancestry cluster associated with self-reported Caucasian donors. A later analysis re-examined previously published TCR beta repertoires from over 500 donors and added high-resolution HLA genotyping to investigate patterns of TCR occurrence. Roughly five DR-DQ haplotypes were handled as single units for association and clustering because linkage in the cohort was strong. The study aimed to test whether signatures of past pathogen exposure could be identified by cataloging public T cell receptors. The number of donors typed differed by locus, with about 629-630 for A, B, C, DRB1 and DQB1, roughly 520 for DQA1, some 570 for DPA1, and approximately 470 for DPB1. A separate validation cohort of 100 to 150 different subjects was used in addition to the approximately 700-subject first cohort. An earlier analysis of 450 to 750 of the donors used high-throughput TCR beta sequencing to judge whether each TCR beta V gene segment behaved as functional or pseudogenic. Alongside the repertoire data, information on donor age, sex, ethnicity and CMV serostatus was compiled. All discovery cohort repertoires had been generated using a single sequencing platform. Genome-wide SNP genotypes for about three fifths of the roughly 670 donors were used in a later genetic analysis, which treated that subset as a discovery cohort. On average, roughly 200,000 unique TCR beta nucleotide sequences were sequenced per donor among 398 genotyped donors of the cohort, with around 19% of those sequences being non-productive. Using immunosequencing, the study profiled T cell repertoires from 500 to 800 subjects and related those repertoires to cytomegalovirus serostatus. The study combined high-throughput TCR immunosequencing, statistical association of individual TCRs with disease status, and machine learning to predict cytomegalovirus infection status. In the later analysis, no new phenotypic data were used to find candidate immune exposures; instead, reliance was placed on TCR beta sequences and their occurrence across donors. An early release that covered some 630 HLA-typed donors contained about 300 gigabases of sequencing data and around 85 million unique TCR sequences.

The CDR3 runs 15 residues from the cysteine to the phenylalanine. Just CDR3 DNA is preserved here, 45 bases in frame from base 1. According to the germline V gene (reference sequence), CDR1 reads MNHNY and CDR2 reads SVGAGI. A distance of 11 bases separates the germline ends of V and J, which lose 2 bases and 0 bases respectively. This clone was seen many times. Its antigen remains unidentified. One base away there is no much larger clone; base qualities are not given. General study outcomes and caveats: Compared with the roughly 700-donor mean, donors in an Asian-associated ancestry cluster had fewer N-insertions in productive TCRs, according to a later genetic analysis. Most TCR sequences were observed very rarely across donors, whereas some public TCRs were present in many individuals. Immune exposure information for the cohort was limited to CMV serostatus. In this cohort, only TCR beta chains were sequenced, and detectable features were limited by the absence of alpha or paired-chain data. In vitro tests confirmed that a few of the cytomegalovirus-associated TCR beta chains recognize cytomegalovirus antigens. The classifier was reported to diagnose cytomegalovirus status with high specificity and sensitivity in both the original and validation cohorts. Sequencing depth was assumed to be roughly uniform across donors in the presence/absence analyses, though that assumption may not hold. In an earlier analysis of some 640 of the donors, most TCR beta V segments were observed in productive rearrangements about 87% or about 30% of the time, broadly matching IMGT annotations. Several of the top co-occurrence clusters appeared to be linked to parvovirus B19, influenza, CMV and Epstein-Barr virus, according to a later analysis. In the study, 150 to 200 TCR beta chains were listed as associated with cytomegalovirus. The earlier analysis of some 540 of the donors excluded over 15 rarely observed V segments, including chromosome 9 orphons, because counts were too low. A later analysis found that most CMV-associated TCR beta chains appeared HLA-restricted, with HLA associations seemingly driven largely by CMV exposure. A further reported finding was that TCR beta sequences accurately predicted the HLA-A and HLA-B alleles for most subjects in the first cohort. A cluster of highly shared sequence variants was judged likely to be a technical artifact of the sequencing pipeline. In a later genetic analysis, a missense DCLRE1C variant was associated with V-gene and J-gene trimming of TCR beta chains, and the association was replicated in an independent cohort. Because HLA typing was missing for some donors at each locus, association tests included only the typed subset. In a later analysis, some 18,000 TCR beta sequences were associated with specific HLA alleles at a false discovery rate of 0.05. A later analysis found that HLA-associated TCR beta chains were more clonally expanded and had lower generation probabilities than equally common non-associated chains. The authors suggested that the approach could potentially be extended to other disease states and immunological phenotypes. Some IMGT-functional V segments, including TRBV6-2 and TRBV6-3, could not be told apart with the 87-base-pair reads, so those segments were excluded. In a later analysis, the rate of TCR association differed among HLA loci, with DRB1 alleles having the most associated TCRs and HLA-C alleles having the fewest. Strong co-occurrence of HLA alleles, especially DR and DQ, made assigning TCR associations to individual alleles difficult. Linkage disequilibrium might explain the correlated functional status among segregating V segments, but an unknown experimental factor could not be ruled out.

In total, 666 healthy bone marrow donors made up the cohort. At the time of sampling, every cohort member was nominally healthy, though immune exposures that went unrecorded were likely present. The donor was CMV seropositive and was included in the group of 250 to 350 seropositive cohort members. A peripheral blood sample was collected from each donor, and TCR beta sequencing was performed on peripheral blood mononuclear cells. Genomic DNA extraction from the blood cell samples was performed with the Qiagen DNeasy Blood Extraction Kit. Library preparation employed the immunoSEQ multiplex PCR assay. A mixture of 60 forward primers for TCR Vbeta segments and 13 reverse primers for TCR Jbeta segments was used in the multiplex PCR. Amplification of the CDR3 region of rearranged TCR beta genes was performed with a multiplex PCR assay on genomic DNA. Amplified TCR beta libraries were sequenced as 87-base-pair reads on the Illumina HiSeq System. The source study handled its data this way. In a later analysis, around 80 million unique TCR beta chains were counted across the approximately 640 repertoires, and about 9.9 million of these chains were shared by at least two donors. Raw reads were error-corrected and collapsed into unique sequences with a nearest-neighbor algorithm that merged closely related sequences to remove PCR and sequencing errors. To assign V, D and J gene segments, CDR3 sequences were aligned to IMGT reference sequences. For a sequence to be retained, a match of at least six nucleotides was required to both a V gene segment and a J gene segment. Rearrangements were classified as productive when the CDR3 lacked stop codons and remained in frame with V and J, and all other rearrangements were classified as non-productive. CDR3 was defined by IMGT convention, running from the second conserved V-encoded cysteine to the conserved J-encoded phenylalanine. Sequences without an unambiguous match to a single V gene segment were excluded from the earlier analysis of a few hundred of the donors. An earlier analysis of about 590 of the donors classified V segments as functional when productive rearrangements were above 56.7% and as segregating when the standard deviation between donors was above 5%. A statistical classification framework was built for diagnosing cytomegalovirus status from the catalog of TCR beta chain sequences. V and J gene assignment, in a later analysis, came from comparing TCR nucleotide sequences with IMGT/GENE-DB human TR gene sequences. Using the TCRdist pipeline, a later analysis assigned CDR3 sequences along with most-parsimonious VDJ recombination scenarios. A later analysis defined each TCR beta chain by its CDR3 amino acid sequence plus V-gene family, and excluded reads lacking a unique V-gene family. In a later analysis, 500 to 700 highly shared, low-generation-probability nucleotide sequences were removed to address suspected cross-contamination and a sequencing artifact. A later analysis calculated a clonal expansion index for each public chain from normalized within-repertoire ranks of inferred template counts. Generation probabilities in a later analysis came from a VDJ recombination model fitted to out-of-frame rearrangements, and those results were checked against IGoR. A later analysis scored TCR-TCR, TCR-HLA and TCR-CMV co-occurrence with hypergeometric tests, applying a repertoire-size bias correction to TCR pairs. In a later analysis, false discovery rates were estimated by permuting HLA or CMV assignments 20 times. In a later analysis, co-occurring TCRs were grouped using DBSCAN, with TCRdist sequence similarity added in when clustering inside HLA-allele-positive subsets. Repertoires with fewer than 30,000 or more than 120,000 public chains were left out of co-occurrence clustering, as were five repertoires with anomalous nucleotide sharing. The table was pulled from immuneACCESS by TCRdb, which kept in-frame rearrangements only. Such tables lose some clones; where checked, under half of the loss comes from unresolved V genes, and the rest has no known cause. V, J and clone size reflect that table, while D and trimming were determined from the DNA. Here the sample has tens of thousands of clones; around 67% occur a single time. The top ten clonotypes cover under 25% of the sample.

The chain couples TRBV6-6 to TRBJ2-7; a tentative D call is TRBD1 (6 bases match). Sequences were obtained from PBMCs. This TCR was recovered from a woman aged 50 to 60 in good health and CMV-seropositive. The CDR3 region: CASSYHRDTSYEQYF. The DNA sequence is TGTGCCAGCAGTTACCACCGGGACACCTCCTACGAGCAGTACTTC.